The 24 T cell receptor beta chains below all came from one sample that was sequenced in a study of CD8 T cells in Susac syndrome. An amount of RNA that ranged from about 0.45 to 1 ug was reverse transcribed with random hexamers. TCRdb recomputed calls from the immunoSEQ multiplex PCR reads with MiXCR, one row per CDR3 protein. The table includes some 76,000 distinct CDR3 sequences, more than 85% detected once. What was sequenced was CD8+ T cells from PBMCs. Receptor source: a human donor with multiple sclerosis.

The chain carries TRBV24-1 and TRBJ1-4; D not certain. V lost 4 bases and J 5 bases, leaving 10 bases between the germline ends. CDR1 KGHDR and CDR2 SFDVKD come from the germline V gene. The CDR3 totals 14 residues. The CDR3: CATSDSAGNEKLFF. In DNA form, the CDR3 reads TGTGCCACCAGTGACAGCGCGGGGAATGAAAAACTGTTTTTT.

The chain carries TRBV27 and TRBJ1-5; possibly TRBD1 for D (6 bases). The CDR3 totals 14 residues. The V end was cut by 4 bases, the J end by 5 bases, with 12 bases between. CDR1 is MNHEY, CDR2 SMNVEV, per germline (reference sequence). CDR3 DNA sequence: TGTGCCAGCAGTTGGGGGCGGGGTGATCAGCCCCAGCATTTT. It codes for CASSWGRGDQPQHF.

The CDR3 sequence: CASSERAGEGRGYTF. The CDR3 nucleotides read TGTGCCAGCAGTGAAAGGGCTGGCGAGGGGCGAGGCTACACCTTC. The chain recombines TRBV6-1 with TRBJ1-2; maybe TRBD1 (5 bases). Germline values: CDR1 MNHNS, CDR2 SASEGT. This CDR3 is 15 amino acids long. Deletions cut 2 bases from V and 8 bases from J, with 18 bases between.

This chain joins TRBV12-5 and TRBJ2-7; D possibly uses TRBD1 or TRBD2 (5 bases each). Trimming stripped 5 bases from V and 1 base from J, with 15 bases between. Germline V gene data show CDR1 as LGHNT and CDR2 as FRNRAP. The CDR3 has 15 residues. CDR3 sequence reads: CASGRTGLPSYEQYF. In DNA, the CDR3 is TGTGCTAGTGGTCGAACAGGACTTCCTTCCTACGAGCAGTACTTC.

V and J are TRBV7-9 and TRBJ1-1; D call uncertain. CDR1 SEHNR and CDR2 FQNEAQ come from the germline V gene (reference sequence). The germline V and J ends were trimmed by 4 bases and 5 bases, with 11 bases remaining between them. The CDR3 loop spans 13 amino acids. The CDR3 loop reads CASSWPGETEAFF. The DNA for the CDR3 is TGTGCCAGCAGCTGGCCCGGGGAAACTGAAGCTTTCTTT.

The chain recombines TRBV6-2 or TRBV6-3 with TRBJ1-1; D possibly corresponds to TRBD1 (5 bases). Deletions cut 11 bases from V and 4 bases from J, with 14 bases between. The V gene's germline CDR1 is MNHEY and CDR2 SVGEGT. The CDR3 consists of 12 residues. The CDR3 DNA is TGTGCCTCCTCGTCGGGGCTCACTGAAGCTTTCTTT. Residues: CASSSGLTEAFF.

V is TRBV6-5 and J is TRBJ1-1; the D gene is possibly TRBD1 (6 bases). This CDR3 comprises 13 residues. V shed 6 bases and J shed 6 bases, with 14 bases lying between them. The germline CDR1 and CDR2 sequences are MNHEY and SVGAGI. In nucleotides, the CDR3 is TGTGCCAGCAGCCACGGGGGGGCCGCTGAAGCTTTCTTT. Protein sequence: CASSHGGAAEAFF.

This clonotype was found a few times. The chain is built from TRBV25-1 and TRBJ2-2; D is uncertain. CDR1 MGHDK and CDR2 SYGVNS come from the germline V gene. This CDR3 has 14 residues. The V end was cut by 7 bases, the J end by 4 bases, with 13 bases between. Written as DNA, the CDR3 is TGTGCCAGCATCAGTGCCCGTGGCACCGGGGAGCTGTTTTTT. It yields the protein CASISARGTGELFF.

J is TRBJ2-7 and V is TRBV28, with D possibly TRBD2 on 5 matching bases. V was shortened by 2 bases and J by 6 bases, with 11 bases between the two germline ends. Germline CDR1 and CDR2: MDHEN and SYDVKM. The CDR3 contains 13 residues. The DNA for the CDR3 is TGTGCCAGCAGTTTAGGAGGCTTCGGCGAGCAGTACTTC. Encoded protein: CASSLGGFGEQYF.

CDR3 sequence: CASSTPLGLGGNYDTQYF. CDR3 nucleotides: TGCGCCAGCAGCACACCCCTCGGACTAGGGGGAAATTACGATACGCAGTATTTT. The chain carries TRBV5-1 and TRBJ2-3; D might be TRBD2 (7 bases). The CDR3 extends over 18 amino acids. Trimming took 4 bases from V and 6 from J, leaving 27 bases between them. Germline loops: CDR1 SGHRS, CDR2 YFSETQ.

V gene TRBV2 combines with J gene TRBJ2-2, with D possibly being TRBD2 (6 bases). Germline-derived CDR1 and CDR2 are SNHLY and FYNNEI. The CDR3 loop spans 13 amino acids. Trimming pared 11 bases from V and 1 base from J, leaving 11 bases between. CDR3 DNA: TGTGCCGGACGGCGGGGGAACACCGGGGAGCTGTTTTTT. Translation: CAGRRGNTGELFF.

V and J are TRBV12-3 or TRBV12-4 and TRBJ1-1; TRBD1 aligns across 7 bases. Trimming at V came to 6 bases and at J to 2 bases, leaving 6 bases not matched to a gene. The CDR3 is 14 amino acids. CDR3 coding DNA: TGTGCCAGCAGCTATTGGGACAGCAACACTGAAGCTTTCTTT. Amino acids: CASSYWDSNTEAFF.

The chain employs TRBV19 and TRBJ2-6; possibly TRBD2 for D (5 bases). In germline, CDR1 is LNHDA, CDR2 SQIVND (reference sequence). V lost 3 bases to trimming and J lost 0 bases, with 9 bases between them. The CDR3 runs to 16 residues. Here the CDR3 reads CASSMDWISGANVLTF. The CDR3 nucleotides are TGTGCCAGTAGTATGGACTGGATCTCTGGGGCCAACGTCCTGACTTTC.

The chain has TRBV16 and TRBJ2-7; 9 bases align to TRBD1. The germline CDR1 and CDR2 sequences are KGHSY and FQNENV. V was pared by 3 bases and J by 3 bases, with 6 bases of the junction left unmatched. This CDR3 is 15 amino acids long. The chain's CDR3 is CASSQPGQGYYEQYF. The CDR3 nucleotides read TGTGCCAGCAGCCAGCCGGGACAGGGATACTACGAGCAGTACTTC. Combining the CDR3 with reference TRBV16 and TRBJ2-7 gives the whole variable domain GEEVAQTPKHLVRGEGQKAKLYCAPIKGHSYVFWYQQVLKNEFKFLISFQNENVFDETGMPKERFSAKCLPNSPCSLEIQATKLEDSAVYFCASSQPGQGYYEQYFGPGTRLTVT.

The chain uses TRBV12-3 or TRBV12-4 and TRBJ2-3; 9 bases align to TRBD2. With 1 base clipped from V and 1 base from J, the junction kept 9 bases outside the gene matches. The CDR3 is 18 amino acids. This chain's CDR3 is CASSLVASGVGGTDTQYF. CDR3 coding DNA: TGTGCCAGCAGTTTAGTGGCTAGCGGGGTCGGTGGCACAGATACGCAGTATTTT.

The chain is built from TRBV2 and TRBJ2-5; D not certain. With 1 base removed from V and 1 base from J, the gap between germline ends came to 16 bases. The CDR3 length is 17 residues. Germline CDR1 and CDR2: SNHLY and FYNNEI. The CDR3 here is CASSEDLTSHSQETQYF. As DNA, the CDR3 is TGTGCCAGCAGTGAAGACCTGACCTCCCATTCCCAAGAGACCCAGTACTTC.

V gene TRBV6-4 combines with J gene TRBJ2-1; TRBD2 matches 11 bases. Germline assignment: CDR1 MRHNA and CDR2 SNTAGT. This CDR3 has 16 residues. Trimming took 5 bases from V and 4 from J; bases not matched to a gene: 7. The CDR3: CASSITGTSGYNEQFF. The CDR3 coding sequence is TGTGCCAGCAGTATAACCGGGACTAGCGGTTACAATGAGCAGTTCTTC.

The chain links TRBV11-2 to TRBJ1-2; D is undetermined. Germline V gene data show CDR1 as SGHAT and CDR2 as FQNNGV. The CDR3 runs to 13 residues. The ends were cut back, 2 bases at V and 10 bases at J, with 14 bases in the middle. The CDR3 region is CASSLTPSRNYTF. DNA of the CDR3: TGTGCCAGCAGCTTAACTCCTTCCCGAAACTACACCTTC.

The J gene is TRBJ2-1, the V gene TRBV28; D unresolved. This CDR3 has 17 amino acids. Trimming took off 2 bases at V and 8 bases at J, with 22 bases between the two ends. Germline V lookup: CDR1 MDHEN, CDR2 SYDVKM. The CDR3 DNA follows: TGTGCCAGCAGTTTAGGCTGGAAGGGTGTAAGCGAGGATGAGCAGTTCTTC. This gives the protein CASSLGWKGVSEDEQFF.

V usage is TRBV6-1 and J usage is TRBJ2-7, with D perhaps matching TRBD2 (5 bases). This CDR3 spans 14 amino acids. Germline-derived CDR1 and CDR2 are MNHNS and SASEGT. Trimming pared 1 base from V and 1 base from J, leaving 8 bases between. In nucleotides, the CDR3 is TGTGCCAGCAGTGAAGGGACTCAATCCTACGAGCAGTACTTC. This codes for CASSEGTQSYEQYF.

The CDR3 loop reads CASSLPTSGSPGELFF. CDR3 DNA sequence: TGTGCCAGCAGTCTTCCGACTAGCGGGAGCCCCGGGGAGCTGTTTTTT. The rearrangement uses TRBV27 and TRBJ2-2; 12 bases are shared with TRBD2. Unmatched junction bases numbered 7, after V lost 5 bases and J lost 6 bases. Germline V gene data show CDR1 as MNHEY and CDR2 as SMNVEV (reference sequence). There are 16 residues in the CDR3.

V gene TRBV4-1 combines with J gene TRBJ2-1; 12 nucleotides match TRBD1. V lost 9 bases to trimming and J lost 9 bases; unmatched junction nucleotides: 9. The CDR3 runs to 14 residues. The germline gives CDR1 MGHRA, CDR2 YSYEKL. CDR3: CASAGQGAGGEQFF. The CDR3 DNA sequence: TGCGCCAGTGCGGGACAGGGGGCCGGCGGTGAGCAGTTCTTC.

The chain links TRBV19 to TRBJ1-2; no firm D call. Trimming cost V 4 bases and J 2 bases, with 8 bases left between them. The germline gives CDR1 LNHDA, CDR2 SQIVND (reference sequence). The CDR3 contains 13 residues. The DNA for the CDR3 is TGTGCCAGTAGTACGGCGAAGAACTATGGCTACACCTTC. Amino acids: CASSTAKNYGYTF.

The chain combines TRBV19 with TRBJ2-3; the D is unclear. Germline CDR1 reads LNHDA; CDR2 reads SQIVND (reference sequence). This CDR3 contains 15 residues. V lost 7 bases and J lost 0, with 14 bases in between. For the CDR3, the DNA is TGTGCCAGTACCATAGGTCCAACCAGCACAGATACGCAGTATTTT. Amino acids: CASTIGPTSTDTQYF.